This entry lists 17 T cell receptor beta chains sequenced from one sample in a study of blood T cell repertoires in COVID-19. Produced via immunoSEQ multiplex PCR; TCRdb's table is partial and in-frame only. Altogether 25,000 to 35,000 clones are present, about 85% being singletons, with the ten largest covering around 15%. Sequencing was carried out using peripheral blood. These receptors all come from a woman aged 55-75 years with acute or convalescent COVID-19.

As to this clone: This sample also contains other DNA sequences that code for the same CDR3. The V and J genes are TRBV6-5 and TRBJ2-3; 11 nucleotides line up with TRBD2. The CDR3 sequence is 15 residues long. V dropped 6 bases and J dropped 5; count of bases not matched to a gene: 7. Germline V gene sequence: CDR1 MNHEY, CDR2 SVGAGI. This chain's CDR3 is CASRDGTSGGDTQYF. The CDR3 nucleotides are TGTGCCAGCAGGGACGGGACTAGCGGAGGAGATACGCAGTATTTT.

The chain links TRBV5-1 to TRBJ2-2; 11 nucleotides match TRBD1. The germline V gene encodes CDR1 SGHRS and CDR2 YFSETQ. The CDR3 length is 14 residues. V lost 7 bases, J lost 4 bases, and 3 bases stayed unmatched. DNA of the CDR3: TGCGCCAGCGGGACAGGGGGATCCACCGGGGAGCTGTTTTTT. Amino acid sequence: CASGTGGSTGELFF.

V gene TRBV27 combines with J gene TRBJ2-2; D is ambiguous. Trimming shortened V by 3 bases and J by 4 bases, and 6 bases separated the two germline ends. The CDR3 is made up of 13 amino acids. Germline CDR1 is MNHEY and CDR2 is SMNVEV (reference sequence). The CDR3 nucleotides are TGTGCCAGCAGTTTGGGCCTCACCGGGGAGCTGTTTTTT. Protein product: CASSLGLTGELFF.

V usage is TRBV2 and J usage is TRBJ1-4, with 7 bases that match TRBD1. Germline V gene lookup returns CDR1 SNHLY and CDR2 FYNNEI. The CDR3 is 15 residues long. Losses at the gene ends were 0 bases for V and 8 bases for J; bases not matched to a gene: 6. This CDR3 reads CASSEAGRGREKLFF. For the CDR3, the DNA is TGTGCCAGCAGTGAAGCGGGTAGGGGGCGGGAAAAACTGTTTTTT.

This clone was seen only once. The V call is TRBV19, the J call TRBJ2-7; 10 bases line up with TRBD1. Germline V lookup: CDR1 LNHDA, CDR2 SQIVND (reference sequence). The CDR3 consists of 15 residues. The junction had 6 bases not matched to a gene; V was cut back by 6 bases and J by 1 base. CDR3 sequence reads: CASSRQGASSYEQYF. The CDR3 coding sequence is TGTGCCAGTAGCCGACAGGGGGCCTCTTCCTACGAGCAGTACTTC.

This clone was detected a few times. V usage is TRBV12-3 or TRBV12-4 and J usage is TRBJ2-7, with 7 bases identical to TRBD2. CDR3 length: 13 amino acids. Trimming cost V 2 bases and J 4 bases; bases outside gene matches: 2. The DNA for the CDR3 is TGTGCCAGCAGTTTACAGGGAGGGTACGAGCAGTACTTC. The encoded protein is CASSLQGGYEQYF.

J is TRBJ2-7 and V is TRBV19; perhaps TRBD1 as D (6 bases). Trimming removed 4 bases at V and 1 base at J, with 11 bases between. The germline V gene has CDR1 LNHDA and CDR2 SQIVND (reference sequence). The CDR3 is 14 residues long. The CDR3 sequence: CASSTPRGSYEQYF. Written as DNA, the CDR3 is TGTGCCAGTAGTACGCCCAGGGGATCCTACGAGCAGTACTTC.

This chain links TRBV6-1 with TRBJ2-1, with D possibly matching TRBD2 (5 bases). With 6 bases removed from V and 15 bases from J, the gap between germline ends came to 15 bases. The CDR3 spans 11 residues. The germline CDR1 and CDR2 sequences are MNHNS and SASEGT. The CDR3 coding sequence is TGTGCCAGCAGGTCGGGGATGAATCGGTTCTTC. Translation: CASRSGMNRFF.

The chain couples TRBV3-1 (or the pseudogene TRBV3-2) to TRBJ1-5, with D hard to call. Germline V gene sequence: CDR1 LGHDT, CDR2 YNNKEL (reference sequence). This CDR3 is 17 amino acids long. V dropped 0 bases and J dropped 0 bases, with 12 bases sitting between them. Written as DNA, the CDR3 is TGTGCCAGCAGCCAAGAGCCGGCGTACTATAGCAATCAGCCCCAGCATTTT. Residues: CASSQEPAYYSNQPQHF.

The CDR3 coding sequence is TGTGCCAGCAGTTACGAGCTCTCCTACGAGCAGTACTTC. Its translation is CASSYELSYEQYF. The chain has TRBV6-6 and TRBJ2-7; D not resolved. The CDR3 consists of 13 residues. CDR1 is MNHNY and CDR2 is SVGAGI in the germline V gene (reference sequence). The V end was cut by 2 bases, the J end by 0 bases, with 5 bases between.

The rearrangement uses TRBV7-2 and TRBJ2-1; D gene uncertain. The germline V and J ends were trimmed by 3 bases and 4 bases, with 7 bases remaining between them. From germline, CDR1 is SGHTA and CDR2 FQGNSA. CDR3 length: 13 amino acids. CDR3 loop: CASSFLSYNEQFF. CDR3 in DNA: TGTGCCAGCAGCTTTCTAAGTTACAATGAGCAGTTCTTC.

The genes are TRBV20-1 and TRBJ2-5; D gene unclear. Per the germline V gene, CDR1 is DFQATT and CDR2 is SNEGSKA (reference sequence). Trimming shortened V by 3 bases and J by 7 bases, and 6 bases separated the two germline ends. The CDR3 spans 10 residues. CDR3 region: CSARSGTQYF. The CDR3 DNA reads as TGCAGTGCTAGGAGTGGGACCCAGTACTTC.

The chain carries TRBV28 and TRBJ1-4; a possible D gene is TRBD1 (6 bases). The V and J ends lost 5 bases and 7 bases respectively, with 17 bases between them. This CDR3 comprises 15 residues. In germline, CDR1 is MDHEN, CDR2 SYDVKM. CDR3: CASSTTGGLGEKLFF. CDR3 nucleotide sequence: TGTGCCAGCAGTACTACCGGGGGGCTGGGTGAAAAACTGTTTTTT.

This clone was counted only a few times. The chain uses TRBV24-1 and TRBJ2-7, with 8 bases identical to TRBD1. The CDR3 totals 14 residues. CDR1 and CDR2 (germline): KGHDR, SFDVKD. Trimming cost V 5 bases and J 0 bases; bases outside gene matches: 2. The CDR3 protein is CATSAGQGSYEQYF. CDR3 nucleotide sequence: TGTGCCACCAGTGCAGGACAGGGCTCCTACGAGCAGTACTTC.

J is TRBJ1-2 and V is TRBV24-1; 8 bases line up with TRBD1. V gave up 2 bases and J gave up 4 bases; unmatched junction bases: 2. Germline V gene data show CDR1 as KGHDR and CDR2 as SFDVKD. The CDR3 spans 14 residues. Here the CDR3 reads CATSDWTGFYGYTF. CDR3 DNA: TGTGCCACCAGTGATTGGACAGGGTTCTATGGCTACACCTTC.

This clone was found a few times. The gene calls are TRBV9 and TRBJ2-1; weak D call: TRBD2 (6 bases). Germline values: CDR1 SGDLS, CDR2 YYNGEE. This CDR3 has 15 residues. Trimming shortened V by 0 bases and J by 8 bases, and 15 bases separated the two germline ends. Written as DNA, the CDR3 is TGTGCCAGCAGCGTAGACTCGCGGGGCAGAGATGAGCAGTTCTTC. Its protein is CASSVDSRGRDEQFF.

The chain combines TRBV6-1 with TRBJ2-1; 7 bases are shared with TRBD2. The length of the CDR3 is 15 residues. The V gene's germline CDR1 is MNHNS and CDR2 SASEGT. V trimming: 3 bases; J trimming: 3 bases; junction bases outside the gene matches: 5. CDR3 in amino acids: CASSESSGFYNEQFF. The CDR3 region has the DNA TGTGCCAGCAGTGAGTCTAGCGGCTTCTACAATGAGCAGTTCTTC.